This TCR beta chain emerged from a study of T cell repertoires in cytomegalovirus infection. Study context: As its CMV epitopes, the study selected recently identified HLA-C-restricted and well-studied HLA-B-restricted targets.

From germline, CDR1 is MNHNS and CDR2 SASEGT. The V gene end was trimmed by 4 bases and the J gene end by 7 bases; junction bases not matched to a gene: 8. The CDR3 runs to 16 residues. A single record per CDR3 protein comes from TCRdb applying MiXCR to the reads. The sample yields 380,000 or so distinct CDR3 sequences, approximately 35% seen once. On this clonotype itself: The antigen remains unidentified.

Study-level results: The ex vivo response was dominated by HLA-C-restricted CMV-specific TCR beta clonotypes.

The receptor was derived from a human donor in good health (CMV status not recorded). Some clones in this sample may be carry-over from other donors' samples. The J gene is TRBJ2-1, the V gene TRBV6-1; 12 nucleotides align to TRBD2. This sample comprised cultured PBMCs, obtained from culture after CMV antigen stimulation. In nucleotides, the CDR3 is TGTGCCAGCAGTGCCTTGACTAGCGGGAGAGGTAATGAGCAGTTCTTC. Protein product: CASSALTSGRGNEQFF.